The entry below describes one T cell receptor beta chain. The V segment lost 7 bases and the J segment 7 bases; nucleotides outside the gene matches: 6. The length of the CDR3 is 14 residues. In germline, CDR1 is SQVTM, CDR2 ANQGSEA. This sample is drawn from a study of blood T cell repertoires in COVID-19. Study information: Samples of COVID-19 (acute and convalescent) were obtained from the United States, Italy and Spain.

Authors' methods: For nucleated cells, counts were estimated from reference gene primer amplification. Sequencing was performed with immunoSEQ multiplex PCR; in TCRdb, only in-frame clones are kept and a portion is missing. V and J calls and clone size are as listed in that table; D and trimming were resolved from the DNA. The sample lists just under 65,000 clones; approximately 78% were seen once. The chain carries TRBV29-1 and TRBJ1-6, with TRBD1 matching over 11 bases. The TCR comes from a man in his 60s with COVID-19, enrolled during active disease. Input material: peripheral blood. CDR3: CSASGTGGNSPLHF. The CDR3 DNA reads TGCAGCGCTTCCGGGACAGGGGGAAATTCACCCCTCCACTTT.